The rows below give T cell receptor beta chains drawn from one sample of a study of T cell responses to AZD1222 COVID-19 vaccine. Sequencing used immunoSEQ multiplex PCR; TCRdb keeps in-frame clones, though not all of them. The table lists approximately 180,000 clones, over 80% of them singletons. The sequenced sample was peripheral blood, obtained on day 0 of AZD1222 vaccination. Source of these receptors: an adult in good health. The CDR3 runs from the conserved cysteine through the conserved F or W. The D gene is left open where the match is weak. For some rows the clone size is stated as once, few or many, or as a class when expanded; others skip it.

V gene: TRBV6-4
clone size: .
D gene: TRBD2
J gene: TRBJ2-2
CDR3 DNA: TGTGCCAGCAGCCCCGGGACTAGCGGGAGCACCGGGGAGCTGTTTTTT
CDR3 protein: CASSPGTSGSTGELFF

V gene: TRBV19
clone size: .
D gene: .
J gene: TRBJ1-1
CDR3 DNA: TGTGCCAGTATAGGGGCCGGCCTGAACACTGAAGCTTTCTTT
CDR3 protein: CASIGAGLNTEAFF

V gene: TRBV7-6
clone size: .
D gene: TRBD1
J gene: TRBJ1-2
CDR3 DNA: TGTGCCAGCAGCCCGGGACAGGCGTCGGGCTATGGCTACACCTTC
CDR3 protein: CASSPGQASGYGYTF

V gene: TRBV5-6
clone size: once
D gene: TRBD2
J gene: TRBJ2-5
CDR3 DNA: TGTGCCAGCAGCTTGGGACTAGCGGCTTCGTACCAAGAGACCCAGTACTTC
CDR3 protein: CASSLGLAASYQETQYF

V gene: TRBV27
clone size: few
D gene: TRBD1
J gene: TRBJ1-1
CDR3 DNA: TGTGCCAGCAGTTTAACAGGGGGAGGGACTGAAGCTTTCTTT
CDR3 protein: CASSLTGGGTEAFF

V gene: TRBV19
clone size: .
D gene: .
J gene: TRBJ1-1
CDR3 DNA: TGTGCCAGTACGGGGAGGGGGGCAGGATCGGGAACTGAAGCTTTCTTT
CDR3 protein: CASTGRGAGSGTEAFF

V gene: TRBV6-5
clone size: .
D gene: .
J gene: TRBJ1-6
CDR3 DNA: TGTGCCAGCAGGGGCCGTGAAACAGGGCTTTCACCCCTCCACTTT
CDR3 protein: CASRGRETGLSPLHF

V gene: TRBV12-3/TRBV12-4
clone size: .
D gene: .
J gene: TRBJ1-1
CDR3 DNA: TGTGCCAGCAGTTTACAGAACACTGAAGCTTTCTTT
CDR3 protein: CASSLQNTEAFF

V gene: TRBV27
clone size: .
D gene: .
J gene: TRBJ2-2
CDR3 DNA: TGTGCCAGCAGTTTATTACCCCGGTGGGAGGGGGCAACCGGGGAGCTGTTTTTT
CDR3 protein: CASSLLPRWEGATGELFF

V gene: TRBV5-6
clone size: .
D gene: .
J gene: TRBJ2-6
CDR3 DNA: TGTGCCAGCAGCAACGAACAGCGATGGGGGGCCAACGTCCTGACTTTC
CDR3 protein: CASSNEQRWGANVLTF